Below are 30 T cell receptor beta chains sequenced from a single sample in a study of blood T cell repertoires in COVID-19. Libraries were prepared by immunoSEQ multiplex PCR; TCRdb keeps only in-frame clonotypes and omits some of them. The sample holds 100,000 or so clones, approximately 90% seen once. Sequencing was performed on peripheral blood. The receptors were sampled from a woman of 80 years or more with acute or convalescent COVID-19.

The CDR3: CASSHIGPGDTEAFF. The CDR3 DNA reads as TGTGCCAGCAGCCATATAGGTCCGGGTGACACTGAAGCTTTCTTT. The chain joins TRBV3-1 (or the pseudogene TRBV3-2) to TRBJ1-1; unclear D gene. Per the germline V gene, CDR1 is LGHDT and CDR2 is YNNKEL (reference sequence). The CDR3 runs 15 residues. Trimming pared 3 bases from V and 3 bases from J, leaving 14 bases between.

The chain employs TRBV19 and TRBJ1-4; 7 bases line up with TRBD1. This CDR3 has 14 amino acids. V gave up 3 bases and J gave up 8 bases; unmatched junction bases: 6. Germline CDR1 LNHDA, CDR2 SQIVND (reference sequence). CDR3 bases: TGTGCCAGTAGTATGACAGGGCTTGGGGAAAAACTGTTTTTT. This sequence encodes CASSMTGLGEKLFF.

Turning to this clone: No conserved phenylalanine or tryptophan ends this CDR3, so it is likely a read error. The DNA is omitted, as the CDR3 cannot be located on it reliably, and the CDR3 follows TCRdb's listing. The gene calls are TRBV30 and TRBJ1-6; the table's TRBD1 call for D was not verified on the DNA. Looked up from germline, CDR1 is GTSNPN and CDR2 is SVGIG (reference sequence). The CDR3 comprises 17 residues, both ends counted. CDR3 residues: CAWSVRWHPPPRGTGNL.

V gene TRBV2 combines with J gene TRBJ2-3; TRBD2 aligns across 8 bases. V was pared by 2 bases and J by 2 bases, with 6 bases of the junction left unmatched. In germline, CDR1 is SNHLY, CDR2 FYNNEI. The CDR3 is 16 amino acids. The CDR3 loop reads CASSEPAGVLTDTQYF. The CDR3 DNA reads as TGTGCCAGCAGTGAACCAGCGGGGGTTCTCACAGATACGCAGTATTTT.

This clone showed up just a few times. The V call is TRBV29-1, the J call TRBJ2-6; maybe TRBD2 (5 bases). Germline V gene lookup returns CDR1 SQVTM and CDR2 ANQGSEA. The CDR3 has 15 residues. V was clipped by 1 base and J by 1 base, with 8 bases between them. CDR3 nucleotides: TGCAGCGTTGAAGGCGGGTCGTCTGGGGCCAACGTCCTGACTTTC. Translation: CSVEGGSSGANVLTF.

This clone was counted between two and nine times. The chain has TRBV28 and TRBJ2-5; 9 nucleotides agree with TRBD1. The CDR3 length is 16 residues. V was clipped by 5 bases and J by 2 bases; unmatched bases: 9. From germline, CDR1 is MDHEN and CDR2 SYDVKM. The CDR3 DNA reads TGTGCCAGCAGTCCCCTCGGGACAGGGTATCAAGAGACCCAGTACTTC. Its translation is CASSPLGTGYQETQYF.

This chain connects TRBV7-3 to TRBJ2-3, with 11 nucleotides matching TRBD1. V was pared by 5 bases and J by 4 bases, with 5 bases of the junction left unmatched. The CDR3 spans 15 residues. The germline V gene encodes CDR1 SGHTA and CDR2 FQGTGA. The CDR3 DNA is TGTGCCAGCAGCCAGGACAGGGGGCCCCCAGATACGCAGTATTTT. As protein: CASSQDRGPPDTQYF.

The J gene is TRBJ2-7, the V gene TRBV30; a possible D gene is TRBD2 (5 bases). This CDR3 contains 12 residues. Germline lookup yields CDR1 GTSNPN and CDR2 SVGIG (reference sequence). V lost 1 base, J lost 12 bases, and 16 bases lay in between. This chain's CDR3 is CAWSASFGVPYF. The CDR3 DNA reads TGTGCCTGGAGTGCCTCCTTCGGGGTGCCGTACTTC.

The CDR3 is CASSQAQGINYGYTF. Here the CDR3 DNA reads TGCGCCAGCAGCCAAGCCCAGGGTATTAACTATGGCTACACCTTC. The V call is TRBV4-1, the J call TRBJ1-2; D is possibly TRBD1 (5 bases). The V gene's germline CDR1 is MGHRA and CDR2 YSYEKL. V was pared by 1 base and J by 1 base, with 10 bases between. CDR3 length: 15 amino acids.

This rearrangement joins TRBV19 to TRBJ2-1, with a weak D call TRBD2 (5 bases). The CDR3 runs to 13 residues. Trimming stripped 6 bases from V and 10 bases from J, with 16 bases between. The germline V gene has CDR1 LNHDA and CDR2 SQIVND (reference sequence). DNA for the CDR3: TGTGCCAGTAGCAACCTCGTGAGGGCGGAGCAGTTCTTC. Translated: CASSNLVRAEQFF.

The chain uses TRBV10-3 and TRBJ2-1; 10 nucleotides line up with TRBD1. Germline V gives CDR1 ENHRY, CDR2 SYGVKD. The V and J ends lost 6 bases and 4 bases, in that order; junction bases with no gene match: 9. The length of the CDR3 is 16 residues. CDR3 sequence: CAISARGQGSYNEQFF. As DNA, the CDR3 is TGTGCCATCAGCGCCCGGGGACAGGGGAGTTACAATGAGCAGTTCTTC.

This clone has more than one count but fewer than ten. The chain joins TRBV27 to TRBJ2-5; D may be TRBD1 (5 bases). Trimming removed 3 bases at V and 4 bases at J, with 9 bases between. CDR1 and CDR2 from the germline V gene are MNHEY and SMNVEV (reference sequence). The CDR3 runs to 13 residues. CDR3 coding DNA: TGTGCCAGCAGTTTCGCAGGGCGAGAGACCCAGTACTTC. Translation: CASSFAGRETQYF.

The gene calls are TRBV28 and TRBJ1-4; D perhaps matches TRBD1 (6 bases). Trimming cost V 6 bases and J 5 bases, with 10 bases left between them. Germline V gene lookup returns CDR1 MDHEN and CDR2 SYDVKM. This CDR3 region has 13 residues. CDR3 in DNA: TGTGCCAGCAGGGACAGTACCAATGAAAAACTGTTTTTT. Translation gives CASRDSTNEKLFF. The entire variable domain, with the rest obtained from reference TRBV28 and TRBJ1-4, is as follows: DVKVTQSSRYLVKRTGEKVFLECVQDMDHENMFWYRQDPGLGLRLIYFSYDVKMKEKGDIPEGYSVSREKKERFSLILESASTNQTSMYLCASRDSTNEKLFFGSGTQLSVL.

The chain couples TRBV6-5 to TRBJ2-5, with 7 nucleotides matching TRBD2. This CDR3 comprises 15 residues. Germline CDR1 MNHEY, CDR2 SVGAGI. The ends lost 7 bases at V and 1 base at J; junction bases unmatched: 9. In nucleotides, the CDR3 is TGTGCCAGCAAGGGGTCGTTAGCGGGCCAAGAGACCCAGTACTTC. It codes for CASKGSLAGQETQYF.

The J gene is TRBJ2-5, the V gene TRBV29-1; TRBD2 aligns across 15 bases. V trimming: 2 bases; J trimming: 1 base; junction bases outside the gene matches: 5. Germline assignment: CDR1 SQVTM and CDR2 ANQGSEA. This CDR3 is built from 17 residues. CDR3 protein: CSVEKLGLAGGQETQYF. The CDR3 DNA follows: TGCAGCGTTGAAAAGTTGGGACTAGCGGGGGGCCAAGAGACCCAGTACTTC.

The chain is built from TRBV19 and TRBJ1-2; 9 positions match TRBD1. This CDR3 is built from 13 residues. The V gene end was trimmed by 10 bases and the J gene end by 4 bases; junction bases not matched to a gene: 7. Per the germline V gene, CDR1 is LNHDA and CDR2 is SQIVND (reference sequence). This CDR3 is CAIRGQGSYGYTF. In nucleotides, the CDR3 is TGTGCCATCCGAGGACAGGGGAGCTATGGCTACACCTTC.

The CDR3 spells CASKVDRGPTDTQYF. In nucleotides, the CDR3 is TGCGCCAGCAAAGTTGACAGGGGTCCTACAGATACGCAGTATTTT. This chain uses TRBV10-2 with TRBJ2-3; 8 nucleotides match TRBD1. V trimming: 7 bases; J trimming: 3 bases; junction bases outside the gene matches: 9. The CDR3 loop spans 15 amino acids. From germline, CDR1 is WSHSY and CDR2 SAAADI.

The chain links TRBV10-2 to TRBJ1-2; D possibly corresponds to TRBD1 (6 bases). V dropped 6 bases and J dropped 3 bases, with 8 bases sitting between them. The CDR3 has 12 amino acids. CDR1 and CDR2 from the germline V gene are WSHSY and SAAADI. The CDR3 spells CASRQGYYGYTF. The CDR3 DNA reads TGCGCCAGCAGGCAGGGGTACTATGGCTACACCTTC.

This clone was seen only once. The genes are TRBV2 and TRBJ1-4; 8 nucleotides line up with TRBD1. CDR1 is SNHLY and CDR2 is FYNNEI in the germline V gene. This CDR3 has 14 residues. After removal of 4 bases from V and 7 bases from J, the junction contained 5 bases not matched to a gene. The CDR3 sequence: CASSGTGFVEKLFF. For the CDR3, the DNA is TGTGCCAGCAGTGGGACAGGGTTTGTTGAAAAACTGTTTTTT.

J is TRBJ2-1 and V is TRBV28; tentative D call: TRBD2 (5 bases). The V end was cut by 5 bases, the J end by 0 bases, with 11 bases between. The CDR3 is made up of 15 amino acids. Per the germline V gene, CDR1 is MDHEN and CDR2 is SYDVKM. The CDR3 sequence: CASSRRGLSYNEQFF. The CDR3 bases are TGTGCCAGCAGTAGGAGAGGACTCTCCTACAATGAGCAGTTCTTC. The full variable domain, completed using reference TRBV28 and TRBJ2-1, is DVKVTQSSRYLVKRTGEKVFLECVQDMDHENMFWYRQDPGLGLRLIYFSYDVKMKEKGDIPEGYSVSREKKERFSLILESASTNQTSMYLCASSRRGLSYNEQFFGPGTRLTVL.

J is TRBJ1-5 and V is TRBV21-1; the table calls TRBD1, which could not be checked here. TRBV21-1 is shown as a pseudogene. This CDR3 is built from 18 residues. The CDR3 DNA sequence: TGTGCCAGCAGCAAGCCGGGACAAAGGAAAGATAGCAATCAGCCCCAGCATTTT. It yields the protein CASSKPGQRKDSNQPQHF.

This chain joins TRBV11-2 and TRBJ1-2; no definite D call. V lost 2 bases and J lost 2, with 9 bases in between. This CDR3 region has 14 residues. Germline V CDR1 and CDR2: SGHAT, FQNNGV. DNA for the CDR3: TGTGCCAGCAGCTTATGGTCCGAGAACTATGGCTACACCTTC. Its translation is CASSLWSENYGYTF.

The chain has TRBV29-1 and TRBJ2-7; D might be TRBD1 (5 bases). Germline assignment: CDR1 SQVTM and CDR2 ANQGSEA. Trimming took 7 bases from V and 6 from J, leaving 16 bases between them. This CDR3 spans 12 amino acids. The CDR3 spells CSAQGGAREQYF. In DNA, the CDR3 is TGCAGCGCCCAGGGTGGGGCTCGCGAGCAGTACTTC.

The chain couples TRBV2 to TRBJ1-5; no clear D. V was trimmed by 3 bases and J by 4 bases, leaving 7 bases between them. This CDR3 is 13 amino acids long. Germline CDR1 is SNHLY and CDR2 is FYNNEI. DNA of the CDR3: TGTGCCAGCAGTGAGCGTGAAAATCAGCCCCAGCATTTT. Translated: CASSERENQPQHF. Full variable domain (missing parts from reference TRBV2 and TRBJ1-5): EPEVTQTPSHQVTQMGQEVILRCVPISNHLYFYWYRQILGQKVEFLVSFYNNEISEKSEIFDDQFSVERPDGSNFTLKIRSTKLEDSAMYFCASSERENQPQHFGDGTRLSIL.

The CDR3 DNA follows: TGTGCCAGTAGTCGGGACAGGGGGGCCGGAGATACGCAGTATTTT. Encoded protein: CASSRDRGAGDTQYF. This rearrangement joins TRBV19 to TRBJ2-3; 11 nucleotides line up with TRBD1. Germline loops: CDR1 LNHDA, CDR2 SQIVND (reference sequence). The CDR3 spans 15 residues. J was trimmed by 5 bases and V by 5 bases; bases with no gene match: 6.

The chain employs TRBV10-3 and TRBJ1-5; 7 nucleotides align to TRBD1. The CDR3 sequence is 16 residues long. Germline V gene data show CDR1 as ENHRY and CDR2 as SYGVKD. J lost 3 bases, V lost 2 bases, and 7 bases had no gene match. In nucleotides, the CDR3 is TGTGCCATCAGTGAGACGACAGGGCGGTCCAATCAGCCCCAGCATTTT. Translated: CAISETTGRSNQPQHF.

The V call is TRBV3-1 (or the pseudogene TRBV3-2), the J call TRBJ2-2, with TRBD2 matching 12 bases. The CDR3 length is 19 residues. V trimming: 0 bases; J trimming: 3 bases; junction bases outside the gene matches: 8. Germline V gene sequence: CDR1 LGHDT, CDR2 YNNKEL (reference sequence). Here the CDR3 DNA reads TGTGCCAGCAGCCAAGATCAGGCTAGCGGGGGGGCCGACACCGGGGAGCTGTTTTTT. Protein product: CASSQDQASGGADTGELFF.

V is TRBV5-3 and J is TRBJ2-5, with TRBD2 matching over 11 bases. TRBV5-3 belongs to the ORF category, with a function that is uncertain. The CDR3 covers 15 residues. With V trimmed by 4 bases and J by 9 bases, 11 bases remained unmatched. The DNA of the CDR3 is TGTGCCAGAAGCACCGGGACTAGCGGCCTCAGGGCCCAGTACTTC. Its protein is CARSTGTSGLRAQYF.

The chain carries TRBV7-2 and TRBJ1-6; possible D gene TRBD1, 5 bases. V lost 5 bases, J lost 10 bases, and 15 bases lay in between. This CDR3 is 14 amino acids long. CDR1 and CDR2 from the germline V gene are SGHTA and FQGNSA. The CDR3 here is CASSLQAASSPLHF. The CDR3 DNA reads as TGTGCCAGCAGCCTACAGGCGGCGAGCTCACCCCTCCACTTT.

The chain joins TRBV2 to TRBJ1-2, with D unresolved. Trimming shortened V by 4 bases and J by 4 bases, and 10 bases separated the two germline ends. CDR1 and CDR2 (germline): SNHLY, FYNNEI. The CDR3 contains 13 residues. CDR3 region: CASSVSGGYGYTF. In DNA form, the CDR3 reads TGTGCCAGCAGTGTATCGGGTGGCTATGGCTACACCTTC. Full variable domain (missing parts from reference TRBV2 and TRBJ1-2): EPEVTQTPSHQVTQMGQEVILRCVPISNHLYFYWYRQILGQKVEFLVSFYNNEISEKSEIFDDQFSVERPDGSNFTLKIRSTKLEDSAMYFCASSVSGGYGYTFGSGTRLTVV.